The clone carrying this T cell receptor beta chain occurred a few times. What it recognizes is unknown. The treatment is: oral pan-JAK inhibitor, 5-10 mg twice daily. This record belongs to a study of CD8+ T cells in alopecia areata. Findings and limits, study-wide: Normal skin's resident alphabeta T cells are sequenced alongside lesional scalp T cells.

With V trimmed by 4 bases and J by 8 bases, 8 bases remained unmatched. Germline CDR1 is SGHDT and CDR2 is YYEEEE. The CDR3 covers 14 residues. Extracted from the samples, RNA was reverse transcribed into cDNA to serve as the sequencing template. The table came from immunoSEQ multiplex PCR; TCRdb's copy has only in-frame clones and leaves some out. The table includes more than 140,000 clones, about 88% detected once. The TCR originated in a human donor with alopecia areata. The chain links TRBV5-6 to TRBJ2-1; 8 nucleotides match TRBD2. Specimen: CD8+ T cells sorted from blood, collected at week 4, from a patient treated with tofacitinib. The CDR3: CASSAPLAADEQFF. CDR3 nucleotide sequence: TGTGCCAGCAGCGCCCCACTAGCGGCCGATGAGCAGTTCTTC.